This T cell receptor beta chain was recorded in a study of T cell responses to AZD1222 COVID-19 vaccine. Clones were read by immunoSEQ multiplex PCR, and TCRdb kept only the in-frame ones, dropping some. Here the sample spans about 110,000 clones, about 88% being singletons. The CDR3 sequence is 15 residues long. The germline CDR1 and CDR2 sequences are LNHDA and SQIVND (reference sequence). V lost 7 bases, J lost 0 bases, and 15 bases lay in between. This specimen was peripheral blood, taken on day 0 of AZD1222 vaccination. The chain recombines TRBV19 with TRBJ1-2; D may be TRBD1 (5 bases). This receptor was identified in an adult in good health. The CDR3 here is CASTKSREANYGYTF. The CDR3, as DNA: TGTGCCAGTACCAAGAGCAGGGAGGCTAACTATGGCTACACCTTC.